The 13 T cell receptor beta chains presented below share a single source sample, sequenced in a study of blood T cell repertoires in COVID-19. Assay used: immunoSEQ multiplex PCR; TCRdb lists only in-frame clones, some missing. The sample gives 70,000 or so clones, almost 80% of which show up once; approximately 15% is in the top ten. The sample taken for sequencing was peripheral blood. The receptors originated from a man between 60 and 75 years old with acute or convalescent COVID-19.

CDR3 DNA sequence: TGTGCCAGCAGCCCTAGAGGGCAAGGTGAAGCTTTCTTT. Its translation: CASSPRGQGEAFF. The rearrangement uses TRBV9 and TRBJ1-1; D not resolved. V lost 4 bases to trimming and J lost 7 bases, with 14 bases between them. This CDR3 has 13 residues. Germline V CDR1 and CDR2: SGDLS, YYNGEE.

This chain connects TRBV18 to TRBJ2-1; 7 positions agree with TRBD1. CDR3 length equals 14 residues. Germline lookup yields CDR1 KGHSH and CDR2 LQKENI. The trim removed 6 bases at V and 8 bases at J, leaving 10 bases unmatched. The CDR3 coding sequence is TGTGCCAGCTCTACCAGACAGGGATTCCATGAGCAGTTCTTC. It yields the protein CASSTRQGFHEQFF.

The chain has TRBV29-1 and TRBJ2-5; the D gene is possibly TRBD1 (6 bases). In germline, CDR1 is SQVTM, CDR2 ANQGSEA. With 6 bases removed from V and 9 bases from J, the gap between germline ends came to 20 bases. The CDR3 contains 13 residues. The CDR3 sequence: CSVPRGTTSAQYF. The CDR3 bases are TGCAGCGTCCCAAGGGGGACCACCTCGGCCCAGTACTTC.

V usage is TRBV25-1 and J usage is TRBJ1-5, with a tentative D call TRBD1 (6 bases). CDR1 is MGHDK and CDR2 is SYGVNS in the germline V gene. CDR3 length: 14 residues. V lost 1 base to trimming and J lost 6 bases, with 10 bases between them. The CDR3 protein is CASSESGALQPQHF. The CDR3 region has the DNA TGTGCCAGCAGTGAATCAGGGGCACTTCAGCCCCAGCATTTT.

The J gene is TRBJ1-1, the V gene TRBV6-5; 8 nucleotides align to TRBD1. The CDR3 runs 15 residues. The germline V gene has CDR1 MNHEY and CDR2 SVGAGI. V was clipped by 5 bases and J by 3 bases; unmatched bases: 8. In DNA form, the CDR3 reads TGTGCCAGCAGTCCCCGACAGGGGCGAGACACTGAAGCTTTCTTT. Encoded protein: CASSPRQGRDTEAFF.

The V gene is TRBV11-2, the J gene TRBJ1-1; tentatively, D is TRBD1 (6 bases). Germline V gene sequence: CDR1 SGHAT, CDR2 FQNNGV. The V end was cut by 4 bases, the J end by 6 bases, with 21 bases between. This CDR3 spans 16 amino acids. The CDR3 is CASSSLTGLLVSEAFF. The DNA for the CDR3 is TGTGCCAGCAGCTCTCTGACAGGCCTTTTAGTGTCTGAAGCTTTCTTT.

V gene TRBV13 combines with J gene TRBJ2-6; maybe TRBD1 (5 bases). The CDR3 totals 16 residues. Trimming pared 5 bases from V and 1 base from J, leaving 12 bases between. Germline CDR1 PRHDT, CDR2 FYEKMQ (reference sequence). DNA of the CDR3: TGTGCCAGCAGCCTAGACAGAACTTCTGGGGCCAACGTCCTGACTTTC. It is translated as CASSLDRTSGANVLTF.

CDR3 nucleotide sequence: TGCGCCAGCAGCTGGGGCGGCTACAATGAGCAGTTCTTC. Protein sequence: CASSWGGYNEQFF. This chain links TRBV5-1 with TRBJ2-1, with D tentatively TRBD1 (5 bases). This CDR3 spans 13 amino acids. CDR1 is SGHRS and CDR2 is YFSETQ in the germline V gene. Trimming took 3 bases from V and 3 from J, leaving 7 bases between them. Full variable domain (remainder filled in from reference TRBV5-1 and TRBJ2-1): KAGVTQTPRYLIKTRGQQVTLSCSPISGHRSVSWYQQTPGQGLQFLFEYFSETQRNKGNFPGRFSGRQFSNSRSEMNVSTLELGDSALYLCASSWGGYNEQFFGPGTRLTVL.

This chain uses TRBV30 with TRBJ1-2; TRBD1 might be the D (5 bases). V dropped 4 bases and J dropped 4 bases, with 13 bases sitting between them. The V gene's germline CDR1 is GTSNPN and CDR2 SVGIG (reference sequence). The CDR3 has 13 residues. CDR3 residues: CAWIGGAGYGYTF. The CDR3 DNA reads TGTGCCTGGATAGGTGGGGCAGGCTATGGCTACACCTTC.

The genes are TRBV11-2 and TRBJ2-7; D is uncertain. The length of the CDR3 is 14 residues. Trimming stripped 3 bases from V and 9 bases from J, with 18 bases between. The germline V gene encodes CDR1 SGHAT and CDR2 FQNNGV. For the CDR3, the DNA is TGTGCCAGCAGCTTTGACGGATGGAGTACGATGCAGTACTTC. It specifies CASSFDGWSTMQYF.

The chain uses TRBV9 and TRBJ1-5; 9 bases are shared with TRBD1. J lost 7 bases, V lost 3 bases, and 5 bases had no gene match. The CDR3 is 14 residues long. The germline V gene has CDR1 SGDLS and CDR2 YYNGEE. DNA for the CDR3: TGTGCCAGCAGCGCCGGACAGGGGTGGCAGCCCCAGCATTTT. Protein sequence: CASSAGQGWQPQHF.

V is TRBV7-2 and J is TRBJ1-1; tentatively, D is TRBD1 (5 bases). Trimming cost V 2 bases and J 5 bases, with 15 bases left between them. The CDR3 runs to 15 residues. Germline loops: CDR1 SGHTA, CDR2 FQGNSA. The CDR3 is CASSLQRFGGTEAFF. The DNA for the CDR3 is TGTGCCAGCAGCTTACAACGTTTCGGGGGAACTGAAGCTTTCTTT.

This clone was picked up one time. This sequence joins TRBV11-3 and TRBJ2-1; maybe TRBD2 (5 bases). The germline V and J ends were trimmed by 0 bases and 0 bases, with 6 bases remaining between them. This CDR3 is built from 15 residues. Germline V gene lookup returns CDR1 SGHNT and CDR2 YENEEA. The chain's CDR3 is CASSLDGSSYNEQFF. In DNA, the CDR3 is TGTGCCAGCAGCTTAGATGGGAGCTCCTACAATGAGCAGTTCTTC. Filled out from reference TRBV11-3 and TRBJ2-1, the complete variable domain reads EAGVVQSPRYKIIEKKQPVAFWCNPISGHNTLYWYLQNLGQGPELLIRYENEEAVDDSQLPKDRFSAERLKGVDSTLKIQPAELGDSAVYLCASSLDGSSYNEQFFGPGTRLTVL.